The next 29 T cell receptor beta chains were all read from a single sample in a study of monozygotic twins with cystic fibrosis. Produced via immunoSEQ multiplex PCR; TCRdb's table is partial and in-frame only. The data show around 34,000 clones, 92% seen once. Sequencing was carried out using blood. These receptors came from a girl aged 2 to 10 with cystic fibrosis.

This rearrangement joins TRBV28 to TRBJ1-3; D gene ambiguous. Trimming took 7 bases from V and 3 from J, leaving 16 bases between them. Germline-derived CDR1 and CDR2 are MDHEN and SYDVKM. This CDR3 spans 15 amino acids. As DNA, the CDR3 is TGTGCCAGCACACCTGGAGGGCGCCGTGGAAACACCATATATTTT. It codes for CASTPGGRRGNTIYF. The full variable domain, with the rest looked up from reference TRBV28 and TRBJ1-3, is DVKVTQSSRYLVKRTGEKVFLECVQDMDHENMFWYRQDPGLGLRLIYFSYDVKMKEKGDIPEGYSVSREKKERFSLILESASTNQTSMYLCASTPGGRRGNTIYFGEGSWLTVV.

The genes are TRBV10-3 and TRBJ2-1, with 12 positions matching TRBD2. The CDR3 has 13 amino acids. With 9 bases clipped from V and 9 bases from J, the junction kept 6 bases outside the gene matches. Germline lookup yields CDR1 ENHRY and CDR2 SYGVKD. The CDR3 sequence: CAIGLAGNIEQFF. The CDR3, as DNA: TGTGCCATAGGACTAGCGGGAAATATTGAGCAGTTCTTC.

The chain uses TRBV19 and TRBJ2-7, with TRBD2 matching 10 bases. There are 15 residues in the CDR3. After removal of 3 bases from V and 12 bases from J, the junction contained 14 bases not matched to a gene. CDR1 LNHDA and CDR2 SQIVND come from the germline V gene (reference sequence). CDR3 DNA sequence: TGTGCCAGTAGTATCGCGGCTAGCGGGAGTTCAACTTCGTACTTC. Its protein is CASSIAASGSSTSYF.

The rearrangement uses TRBV5-8 and TRBJ2-5, with D unresolved. Trimming cost V 5 bases and J 2 bases, with 4 bases left between them. The germline CDR1 and CDR2 sequences are SGHTS and YDEGEE. CDR3 length: 11 amino acids. The CDR3 DNA is TGTGCCAGCAGGCTACAAGAGACCCAGTACTTC. This codes for CASRLQETQYF.

V is TRBV10-2 and J is TRBJ1-1; tentative D call: TRBD1 (5 bases). Trimming took off 7 bases at V and 5 bases at J, with 17 bases between the two ends. CDR3 size: 14 residues. Germline V gives CDR1 WSHSY, CDR2 SAAADI. The CDR3 loop is CASKKGSVGTEAFF. In DNA form, the CDR3 reads TGCGCCAGCAAAAAGGGGTCTGTGGGGACTGAAGCTTTCTTT.

V is TRBV7-2 and J is TRBJ2-1; the D gene is possibly TRBD2 (6 bases). CDR3 size: 16 residues. Trimming left V 7 bases short and J 3 bases short, with 19 bases between. The germline V gene encodes CDR1 SGHTA and CDR2 FQGNSA. DNA of the CDR3: TGTGCCAGCACTTTCCAAGGGGCGGGGATCTACAATGAGCAGTTCTTC. Translating gives CASTFQGAGIYNEQFF.

V is TRBV7-6 and J is TRBJ2-2; 9 nucleotides agree with TRBD1. The CDR3 is made up of 17 amino acids. Trimming at V came to 1 base and at J to 2 bases, leaving 5 bases not matched to a gene. From germline, CDR1 is SGHVS and CDR2 FNYEAQ. The CDR3 protein is CASSLVPGQGNTGELFF. CDR3 in DNA: TGTGCCAGCAGCTTAGTCCCGGGACAGGGCAACACCGGGGAGCTGTTTTTT.

This clone has only a few counts. The chain is built from TRBV5-4 and TRBJ1-5; a weak D match, TRBD1 (5 bases). This CDR3 is 15 amino acids long. CDR1 is SGHNT and CDR2 is YYREEE in the germline V gene (reference sequence). The V end was cut by 5 bases, the J end by 4 bases, with 16 bases between. CDR3 loop: CASSPGQGLNQPQHF. In DNA form, the CDR3 reads TGTGCCAGCAGTCCGGGGCAGGGCCTGAATCAGCCCCAGCATTTT.

The CDR3 loop is CASSLGRDPLGSIQYF. CDR3 DNA: TGTGCCAGCAGCCTCGGCCGGGACCCCTTGGGAAGCATTCAGTACTTC. The chain uses TRBV5-4 and TRBJ2-4; D tentatively fits TRBD1 or TRBD2 (5 bases each). This CDR3 contains 16 residues. V lost 4 bases to trimming and J lost 9 bases, with 23 bases between them. The germline CDR1 and CDR2 sequences are SGHNT and YYREEE (reference sequence).

The chain couples TRBV5-5 to TRBJ1-3, with TRBD1 matching over 10 bases. V lost 3 bases and J lost 8; bases outside the gene matches: 5. CDR3 length equals 14 residues. Looked up from germline, CDR1 is SGHKS and CDR2 is YYEKEE (reference sequence). CDR3 region: CASSYRQGADTIYF. The CDR3 nucleotides read TGTGCCAGCAGCTACCGACAGGGGGCCGACACCATATATTTT.

CDR3 region: CASSTRDGTYEQYF. CDR3 nucleotide sequence: TGTGCCAGTAGTACCCGGGACGGGACCTACGAGCAGTACTTC. V and J are TRBV19 and TRBJ2-7; the D call may be TRBD1 or TRBD2 (5 bases each). The CDR3 has 14 amino acids. CDR1 LNHDA and CDR2 SQIVND come from the germline V gene (reference sequence). V was cut by 4 bases and J by 2 bases, with 12 bases left in between.

This rearrangement joins TRBV27 to TRBJ2-2; no definite D call. The CDR3 runs to 12 residues. Trimming removed 6 bases from V and 4 bases from J, with 6 bases in between. Per the germline V gene, CDR1 is MNHEY and CDR2 is SMNVEV (reference sequence). The CDR3 DNA reads as TGTGCCAGCAGCCCTGGCACCGGGGAGCTGTTTTTT. Amino acid sequence: CASSPGTGELFF.

The chain has TRBV25-1 and TRBJ2-6; no reliable D call. The CDR3 consists of 16 residues. Per the germline V gene, CDR1 is MGHDK and CDR2 is SYGVNS. The germline V and J ends were trimmed by 4 bases and 0 bases, with 10 bases remaining between them. The CDR3 DNA sequence: TGTGCCAGCAGTGGGCACAGACTCTCTGGGGCCAACGTCCTGACTTTC. This translates into CASSGHRLSGANVLTF.

In this sample, this clone turned up once. The chain couples TRBV7-9 to TRBJ2-7; D might be TRBD1 (5 bases). Trimming left V 1 base short and J 2 bases short, with 12 bases between. The length of the CDR3 is 15 residues. Germline V lookup: CDR1 SEHNR, CDR2 FQNEAQ (reference sequence). The CDR3 bases are TGTGCCAGCAGCTTAGGGCAGGGCCCAACCTACGAGCAGTACTTC. It codes for CASSLGQGPTYEQYF.

The V call is TRBV29-1, the J call TRBJ2-2; D gene ambiguous. This CDR3 contains 12 residues. The germline gives CDR1 SQVTM, CDR2 ANQGSEA. V was cut by 4 bases and J by 4 bases, with 7 bases left in between. CDR3 residues: CSVGTPTGELFF. The CDR3 DNA sequence: TGCAGCGTTGGAACTCCCACCGGGGAGCTGTTTTTT.

This chain links TRBV13 with TRBJ2-1; 11 bases line up with TRBD2. Germline-derived CDR1 and CDR2 are PRHDT and FYEKMQ (reference sequence). This CDR3 contains 18 residues. V dropped 0 bases and J dropped 7; count of bases not matched to a gene: 11. The chain's CDR3 is CASSLGLLAGGPTNEQFF. The CDR3 DNA sequence: TGTGCCAGCAGCTTAGGCCTGTTAGCGGGAGGGCCAACTAATGAGCAGTTCTTC.

The chain recombines TRBV19 with TRBJ1-5; TRBD1 matches 9 bases. Germline V CDR1 and CDR2: LNHDA, SQIVND (reference sequence). Germline trimming cut 7 bases from V and 11 bases from J; bases unmatched to any gene: 15. This CDR3 comprises 15 residues. The CDR3 sequence: CASTAGTGRSGAQHF. CDR3 coding DNA: TGTGCCAGTACCGCAGGGACAGGGAGGAGTGGGGCCCAGCATTTT. The full variable domain, completed using reference TRBV19 and TRBJ1-5, is DGGITQSPKYLFRKEGQNVTLSCEQNLNHDAMYWYRQDPGQGLRLIYYSQIVNDFQKGDIAEGYSVSREKKESFPLTVTSAQKNPTAFYLCASTAGTGRSGAQHFGDGTRLSIL.

The chain employs TRBV9 and TRBJ2-7; D may be TRBD2 (6 bases). Trimming removed 2 bases at V and 6 bases at J, with 21 bases between. The CDR3 has 16 amino acids. The V gene's germline CDR1 is SGDLS and CDR2 YYNGEE. In DNA form, the CDR3 reads TGTGCCAGCAGCGTGGGAGGCGGAGGACGTTTGGGCGAGCAGTACTTC. Protein: CASSVGGGGRLGEQYF.

The rearrangement joins TRBV28 to TRBJ1-2; no clear D gene. Germline assignment: CDR1 MDHEN and CDR2 SYDVKM. This CDR3 contains 12 residues. With 3 bases removed from V and 5 bases from J, the gap between germline ends came to 7 bases. CDR3 amino acids: CASSFAGYGYTF. The CDR3 DNA is TGTGCCAGCAGTTTCGCGGGGTATGGCTACACCTTC.

Of note for this clone: An end of the junction does not agree with germline; a read error may underlie this. The chain employs TRBV6-5 and TRBJ2-1; the match to TRBD2 covers 9 bases. This CDR3 is 13 amino acids long. From germline, CDR1 is MNHEY and CDR2 SVGAGI. The CDR3 loop reads CASKASGADLPVF. The CDR3 nucleotides read TGTGCCAGCAAGGCTAGCGGGGCTGACCTACCGGTCTTC.

V gene TRBV7-8 combines with J gene TRBJ2-5; 9 bases are a match to TRBD1. Per germline, CDR1 SGHVS and CDR2 FQNEAQ. V was clipped by 5 bases and J by 5 bases; unmatched bases: 12. The CDR3 covers 16 residues. The CDR3 reads CASSQRGQGTRETQYF. CDR3 nucleotide sequence: TGTGCCAGCAGCCAAAGGGGACAGGGTACGCGGGAGACCCAGTACTTC.

This chain links TRBV7-9 with TRBJ1-1; D possibly corresponds to TRBD1 (5 bases). The CDR3 spans 14 residues. From germline, CDR1 is SEHNR and CDR2 FQNEAQ (reference sequence). Deletions cut 1 base from V and 5 bases from J, with 11 bases between. CDR3 sequence (DNA): TGTGCCAGCAGCTTAGAGGGGAGTGGAACTGAAGCTTTCTTT. This translates into CASSLEGSGTEAFF.

V gene TRBV14 combines with J gene TRBJ1-2; 7 bases agree with TRBD1. Trimming at V came to 1 base and at J to 4 bases, leaving 6 bases not matched to a gene. The V gene's germline CDR1 is SGHDN and CDR2 FVKESK. This CDR3 comprises 15 residues. This chain's CDR3 is CASSQVTGAFYGYTF. The CDR3 DNA follows: TGTGCCAGCAGCCAAGTCACAGGGGCCTTCTATGGCTACACCTTC.

The V and J genes are TRBV5-4 and TRBJ1-1, with a weak D call TRBD1 (5 bases). The germline V gene has CDR1 SGHNT and CDR2 YYREEE (reference sequence). CDR3 length: 17 residues. V dropped 4 bases and J dropped 0 bases, with 19 bases sitting between them. CDR3 amino acids: CASSLGHGNFMNTEAFF. The CDR3 region has the DNA TGTGCCAGCAGCCTAGGACACGGAAATTTTATGAACACTGAAGCTTTCTTT.

The chain recombines TRBV19 with TRBJ2-7, with D maybe TRBD1 (7 bases). CDR3 length: 14 residues. Germline V gene sequence: CDR1 LNHDA, CDR2 SQIVND (reference sequence). With 6 bases removed from V and 2 bases from J, the gap between germline ends came to 14 bases. CDR3 sequence reads: CASSRGGTAYEQYF. CDR3 coding DNA: TGTGCCAGTAGCAGGGGCGGGACAGCCTACGAGCAGTACTTC.

This clone was picked up a small number of times. The J gene is TRBJ1-1, the V gene TRBV5-4; D is uncertain. The germline V and J ends were trimmed by 4 bases and 2 bases, with 15 bases remaining between them. Germline CDR1 SGHNT, CDR2 YYREEE (reference sequence). This CDR3 contains 15 residues. The CDR3 region has the DNA TGTGCCAGCAGCCAGTACCGACCTGGCAACACTGAAGCTTTCTTT. Protein: CASSQYRPGNTEAFF.

The chain is built from TRBV7-9 and TRBJ1-4, with 8 bases that match TRBD1. This CDR3 is built from 14 residues. The germline gives CDR1 SEHNR, CDR2 FQNEAQ (reference sequence). V dropped 5 bases and J dropped 8; count of bases not matched to a gene: 7. The DNA of the CDR3 is TGTGCCAGCAGCCGAGGACAGGGACGGGAAAAACTGTTTTTT. It translates to CASSRGQGREKLFF. Complete variable domain (other parts from reference TRBV7-9 and TRBJ1-4): DTGVSQNPRHKITKRGQNVTFRCDPISEHNRLYWYRQTLGQGPEFLTYFQNEAQLEKSRLLSDRFSAERPKGSFSTLEIQRTEQGDSAMYLCASSRGQGREKLFFGSGTQLSVL.

The chain links TRBV4-3 to TRBJ1-5; D is uncertain. V lost 4 bases to trimming and J lost 5 bases, with 9 bases between them. The CDR3 consists of 13 residues. CDR1 is LGHNA, CDR2 YSLEER, per germline. The CDR3 reads CASSPSRDQPQHF. DNA for the CDR3: TGCGCCAGCAGCCCGTCGAGAGATCAGCCCCAGCATTTT.

V usage is TRBV5-1 and J usage is TRBJ2-5, with D perhaps matching TRBD2 (5 bases). CDR1 is SGHRS and CDR2 is YFSETQ in the germline V gene. The length of the CDR3 is 14 residues. The V and J ends lost 0 bases and 4 bases respectively, with 10 bases between them. The CDR3 bases are TGCGCCAGCAGCTTGGGGACGGCGGGAGAGACCCAGTACTTC. It codes for CASSLGTAGETQYF. Full variable domain (outside the CDR3, taken from reference TRBV5-1 and TRBJ2-5): KAGVTQTPRYLIKTRGQQVTLSCSPISGHRSVSWYQQTPGQGLQFLFEYFSETQRNKGNFPGRFSGRQFSNSRSEMNVSTLELGDSALYLCASSLGTAGETQYFGPGTRLLVL.